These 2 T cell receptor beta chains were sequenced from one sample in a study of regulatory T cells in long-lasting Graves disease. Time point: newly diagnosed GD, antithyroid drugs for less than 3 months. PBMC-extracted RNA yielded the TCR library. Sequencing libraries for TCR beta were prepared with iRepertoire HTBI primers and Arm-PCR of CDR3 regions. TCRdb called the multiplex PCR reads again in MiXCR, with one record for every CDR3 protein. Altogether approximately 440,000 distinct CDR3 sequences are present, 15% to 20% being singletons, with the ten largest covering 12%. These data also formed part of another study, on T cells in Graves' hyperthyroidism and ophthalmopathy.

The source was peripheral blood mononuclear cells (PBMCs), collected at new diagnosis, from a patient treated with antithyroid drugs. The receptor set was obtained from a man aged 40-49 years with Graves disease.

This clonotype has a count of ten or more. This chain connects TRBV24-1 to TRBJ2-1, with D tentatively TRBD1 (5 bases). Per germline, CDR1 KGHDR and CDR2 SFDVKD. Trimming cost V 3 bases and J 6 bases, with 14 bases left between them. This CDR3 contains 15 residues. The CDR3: CATSDPNRYRNEQFF. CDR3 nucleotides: TGTGCCACCAGTGATCCTAACAGGTATCGCAATGAGCAGTTCTTC.

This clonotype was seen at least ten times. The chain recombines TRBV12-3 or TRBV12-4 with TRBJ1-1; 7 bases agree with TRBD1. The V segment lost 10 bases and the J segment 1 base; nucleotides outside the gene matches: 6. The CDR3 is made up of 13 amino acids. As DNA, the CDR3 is TGTGCCACCAGACAGGGCCCGAACACTGAAGCTTTCTTT. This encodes CATRQGPNTEAFF.